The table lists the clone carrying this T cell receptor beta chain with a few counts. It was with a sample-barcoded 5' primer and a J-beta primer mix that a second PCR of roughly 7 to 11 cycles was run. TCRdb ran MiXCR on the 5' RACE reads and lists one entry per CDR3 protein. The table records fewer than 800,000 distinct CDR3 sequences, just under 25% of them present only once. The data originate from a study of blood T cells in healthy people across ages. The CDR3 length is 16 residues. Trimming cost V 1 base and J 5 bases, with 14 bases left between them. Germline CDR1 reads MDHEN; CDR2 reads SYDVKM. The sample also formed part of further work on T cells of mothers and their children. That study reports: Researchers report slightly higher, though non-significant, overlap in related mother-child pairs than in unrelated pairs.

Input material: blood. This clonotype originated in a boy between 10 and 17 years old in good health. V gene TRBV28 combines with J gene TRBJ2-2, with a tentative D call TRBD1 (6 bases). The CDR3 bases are TGTGCCAGCAGTTTATTGGGCCAGGGGAAAACCGGGGAGCTGTTTTTT. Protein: CASSLLGQGKTGELFF.